The 10 T cell receptor beta chains given below trace back to one sample, sequenced in a study of blood T cell repertoires in COVID-19. Repertoires were generated with immunoSEQ multiplex PCR, while TCRdb's copy carries only in-frame clones and drops some. The sample has approximately 250,000 clones; around nine tenths are singletons. Material for sequencing was peripheral blood. The receptors shown here come from a man aged 35-49 years with active or convalescent COVID-19.

The chain is built from TRBV4-2 and TRBJ1-1, with D perhaps TRBD1 (5 bases). Germline loops: CDR1 LGHNA, CDR2 YNFKEQ. Trimming cost V 0 bases and J 5 bases, with 19 bases left between them. The CDR3 totals 17 residues. CDR3 sequence (DNA): TGTGCCAGCAGCCAAGATAGTAAGGGATGGGGGGAGACTGAAGCTTTCTTT. Its protein product is CASSQDSKGWGETEAFF.

This clone was counted once. The V and J genes are TRBV12-5 and TRBJ1-6, with TRBD1 matching over 8 bases. The CDR3 is 14 amino acids. The V gene's germline CDR1 is LGHNT and CDR2 FRNRAP. The trim removed 5 bases at V and 9 bases at J, leaving 6 bases unmatched. The CDR3 reads CASGRQGFTSPLHF. The CDR3 DNA reads as TGTGCTAGTGGTAGACAGGGGTTTACTTCACCCCTCCACTTT.

This clone was observed a handful of times. This chain joins TRBV11-3 and TRBJ1-3; 8 bases fit TRBD1. V trimming: 4 bases; J trimming: 4 bases; junction bases outside the gene matches: 3. The CDR3 is 14 residues long. Per germline, CDR1 SGHNT and CDR2 YENEEA. The CDR3: CASSSTGGGNTIYF. The CDR3 DNA reads as TGTGCCAGCAGCTCCACAGGGGGAGGAAACACCATATATTTT.

This chain joins TRBV19 and TRBJ1-5; a weak D match, TRBD1 (6 bases). V gave up 2 bases and J gave up 0 bases, with 20 bases separating them. CDR3 length: 19 amino acids. Per the germline V gene, CDR1 is LNHDA and CDR2 is SQIVND (reference sequence). The CDR3 loop is CASSIRSGQGYNSNQPQHF. The CDR3 DNA follows: TGTGCCAGTAGTATAAGATCGGGACAAGGTTACAATAGCAATCAGCCCCAGCATTTT.

CDR3 nucleotide sequence: TGTGCCAGCAGCGTAGGGGCCGCGTACGAGCAGTACTTC. It yields the protein CASSVGAAYEQYF. The chain combines TRBV9 with TRBJ2-7; D gene unclear. The CDR3 is 13 amino acids. V was cut by 0 bases and J by 4 bases, with 8 bases left in between. Germline V gene sequence: CDR1 SGDLS, CDR2 YYNGEE. Supplemented by reference TRBV9 and TRBJ2-7, the full variable domain reads DSGVTQTPKHLITATGQRVTLRCSPRSGDLSVYWYQQSLDQGLQFLIQYYNGEERAKGNILERFSAQQFPDLHSELNLSSLELGDSALYFCASSVGAAYEQYFGPGTRLTVT.

The chain employs TRBV25-1 and TRBJ1-6, with 7 nucleotides matching TRBD1. Germline V gives CDR1 MGHDK, CDR2 SYGVNS. This CDR3 is 14 amino acids long. V was clipped by 3 bases and J by 8 bases; unmatched bases: 4. CDR3 sequence reads: CASSDGTADSPLHF. The DNA of the CDR3 is TGTGCCAGCAGTGATGGGACAGCTGATTCACCCCTCCACTTT.

CDR3 in DNA: TGTGCCAGCAGCGTAGCGCCCAGGGGGCTTGGACCCCTCCACTTT. It specifies CASSVAPRGLGPLHF. This chain connects TRBV9 to TRBJ1-6; 8 nucleotides align to TRBD1. The V segment lost 0 bases and the J segment 12 bases; nucleotides outside the gene matches: 8. Germline assignment: CDR1 SGDLS and CDR2 YYNGEE. The CDR3 contains 15 residues.

The rearrangement links TRBV7-3 to TRBJ1-5; 10 bases match TRBD1. Per the germline V gene, CDR1 is SGHTA and CDR2 is FQGTGA. Unmatched junction bases numbered 5, after V lost 6 bases and J lost 6 bases. The CDR3 length is 14 residues. In nucleotides, the CDR3 is TGTGCCAGCAGTCCGACAGGGGGCGGTCAGCCCCAGCATTTT. This sequence encodes CASSPTGGGQPQHF.

The chain recombines TRBV13 with TRBJ2-7; TRBD2 aligns across 9 bases. This CDR3 has 17 amino acids. After removal of 2 bases from V and 6 bases from J, the junction contained 14 bases not matched to a gene. CDR1 and CDR2 from the germline V gene are PRHDT and FYEKMQ (reference sequence). The CDR3 DNA sequence: TGTGCCAGCAGCTTAAGGACGGCGGGAGGGTCAAGGGGCGAGCAGTACTTC. Its protein product is CASSLRTAGGSRGEQYF.

The gene calls are TRBV3-1 (or the pseudogene TRBV3-2) and TRBJ2-3; the D gene is possibly TRBD1 (5 bases). The germline V and J ends were trimmed by 4 bases and 0 bases, with 11 bases remaining between them. CDR1 and CDR2 (germline): LGHDT, YNNKEL (reference sequence). The CDR3 runs to 15 residues. CDR3 in DNA: TGTGCCAGCAGCCGCTCGACAGTCAGCACAGATACGCAGTATTTT. It codes for CASSRSTVSTDTQYF.